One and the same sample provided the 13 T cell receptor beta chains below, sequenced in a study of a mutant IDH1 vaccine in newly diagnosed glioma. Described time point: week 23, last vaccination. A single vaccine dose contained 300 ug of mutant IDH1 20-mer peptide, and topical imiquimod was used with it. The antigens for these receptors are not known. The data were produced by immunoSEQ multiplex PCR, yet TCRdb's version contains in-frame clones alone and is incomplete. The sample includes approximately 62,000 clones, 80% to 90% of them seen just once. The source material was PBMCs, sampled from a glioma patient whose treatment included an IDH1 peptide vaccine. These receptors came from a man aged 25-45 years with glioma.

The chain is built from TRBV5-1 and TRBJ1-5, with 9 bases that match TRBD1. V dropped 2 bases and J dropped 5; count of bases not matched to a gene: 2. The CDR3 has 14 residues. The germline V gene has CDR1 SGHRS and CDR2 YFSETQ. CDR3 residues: CASSLRTGDQPQHF. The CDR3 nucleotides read TGCGCCAGCAGCTTAAGGACAGGGGATCAGCCCCAGCATTTT.

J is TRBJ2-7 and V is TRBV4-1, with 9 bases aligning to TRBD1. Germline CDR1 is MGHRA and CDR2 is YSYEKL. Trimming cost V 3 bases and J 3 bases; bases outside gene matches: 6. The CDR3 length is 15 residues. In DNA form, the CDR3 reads TGCGCCAGCAGCCAGCGACAGGGGGGGGACTACGAGCAGTACTTC. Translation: CASSQRQGGDYEQYF.

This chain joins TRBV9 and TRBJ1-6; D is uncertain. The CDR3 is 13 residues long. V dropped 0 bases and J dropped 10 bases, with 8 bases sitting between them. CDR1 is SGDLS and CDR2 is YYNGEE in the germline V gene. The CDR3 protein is CASSVGGLSPLHF. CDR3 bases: TGTGCCAGCAGCGTAGGTGGGTTGTCACCCCTCCACTTT.

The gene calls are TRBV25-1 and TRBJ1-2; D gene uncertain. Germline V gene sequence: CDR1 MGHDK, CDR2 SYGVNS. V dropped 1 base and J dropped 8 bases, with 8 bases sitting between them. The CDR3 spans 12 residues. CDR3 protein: CASSEWWSGYTF. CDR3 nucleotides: TGTGCCAGCAGTGAATGGTGGTCGGGCTACACCTTC.

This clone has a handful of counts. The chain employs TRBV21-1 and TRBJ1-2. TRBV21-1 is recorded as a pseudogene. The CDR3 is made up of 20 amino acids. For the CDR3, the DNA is TGTGCCAGCAGCAATGTTCTCCCCCCTGTCTCGGCCCAGCCAAGCTATGGCTACACCTTC. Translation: CASSNVLPPVSAQPSYGYTF.

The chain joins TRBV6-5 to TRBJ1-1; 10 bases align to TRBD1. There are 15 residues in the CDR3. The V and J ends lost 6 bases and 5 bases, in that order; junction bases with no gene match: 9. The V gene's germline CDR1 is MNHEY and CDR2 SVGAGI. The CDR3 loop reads CASRPLTGGRTEAFF. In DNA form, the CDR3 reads TGTGCCAGCAGGCCGCTGACAGGGGGCAGGACTGAAGCTTTCTTT.

This CDR3 reads CASSLVTTEAFF. CDR3 in DNA: TGTGCCAGCAGCTTAGTCACCACTGAAGCTTTCTTT. This chain uses TRBV7-8 with TRBJ1-1; no reliable D call. Trimming took 1 base from V and 4 from J, leaving 4 bases between them. The CDR3 is made up of 12 amino acids. The germline V gene has CDR1 SGHVS and CDR2 FQNEAQ.

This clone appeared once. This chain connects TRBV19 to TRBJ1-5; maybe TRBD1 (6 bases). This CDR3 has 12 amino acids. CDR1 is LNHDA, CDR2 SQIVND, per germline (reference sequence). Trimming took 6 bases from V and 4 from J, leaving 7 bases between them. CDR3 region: CASRGQNQPQHF. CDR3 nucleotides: TGTGCCAGTAGAGGACAGAATCAGCCCCAGCATTTT.

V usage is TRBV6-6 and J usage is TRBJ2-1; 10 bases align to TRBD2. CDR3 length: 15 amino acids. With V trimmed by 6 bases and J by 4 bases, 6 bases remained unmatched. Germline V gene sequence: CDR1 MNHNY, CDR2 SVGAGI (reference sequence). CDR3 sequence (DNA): TGTGCCAGCAGCCTCACTAGCGGGGCTTACAATGAGCAGTTCTTC. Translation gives CASSLTSGAYNEQFF.

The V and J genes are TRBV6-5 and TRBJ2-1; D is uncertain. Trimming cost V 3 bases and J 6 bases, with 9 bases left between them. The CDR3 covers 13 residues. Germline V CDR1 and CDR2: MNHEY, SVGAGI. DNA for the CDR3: TGTGCCAGCAGTTATACCCAGCTCAATGAGCAGTTCTTC. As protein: CASSYTQLNEQFF.

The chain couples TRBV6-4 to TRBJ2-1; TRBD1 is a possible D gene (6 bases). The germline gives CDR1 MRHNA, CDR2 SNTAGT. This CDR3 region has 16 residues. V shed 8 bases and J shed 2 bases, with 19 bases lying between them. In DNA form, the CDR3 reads TGTGCCAGCGGGTTCAGAATTCGGGACACCTACAATGAGCAGTTCTTC. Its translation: CASGFRIRDTYNEQFF.

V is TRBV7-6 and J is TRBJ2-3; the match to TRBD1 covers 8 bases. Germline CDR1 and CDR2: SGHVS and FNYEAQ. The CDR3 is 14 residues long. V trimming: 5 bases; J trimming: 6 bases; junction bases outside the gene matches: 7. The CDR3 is CASSLGQGVDTQYF. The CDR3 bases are TGTGCCAGCAGCCTAGGACAGGGAGTGGATACGCAGTATTTT. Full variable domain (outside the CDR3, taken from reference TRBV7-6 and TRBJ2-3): GAGVSQSPRYKVTKRGQDVALRCDPISGHVSLYWYRQALGQGPEFLTYFNYEAQQDKSGLPNDRFSAERPEGSISTLTIQRTEQRDSAMYRCASSLGQGVDTQYFGPGTRLTVL.

The CDR3 DNA reads as TGTGCCAGTAGTAAAATCGGGACAGGGAACGAAAAACTGTTTTTT. Amino acids: CASSKIGTGNEKLFF. J is TRBJ1-4 and V is TRBV19; 9 bases agree with TRBD1. Per germline, CDR1 LNHDA and CDR2 SQIVND (reference sequence). Trimming removed 4 bases from V and 8 bases from J; junction bases left unmatched: 8. This CDR3 is 15 amino acids long.